This TCR beta chain was sequenced in a study of OX40 agonist ivuxolimab in advanced cancers. Germline CDR1 reads MNHEY; CDR2 reads SMNVEV (reference sequence). This CDR3 is 13 amino acids long. With 4 bases removed from V and 3 bases from J, the gap between germline ends came to 7 bases. The assay was immunoSEQ multiplex PCR, and TCRdb's table has in-frame clones only and misses some. The profile shows roughly 91,000 clones, roughly 95% of them singletons. Sequencing was performed on CD4+ or CD8+ T cells sorted from blood, taken in a trial of the OX40 agonist ivuxolimab. V and J are TRBV27 and TRBJ2-1, with no clear D. This clonotype originated in an adult with an advanced solid tumor such as melanoma, head and neck, liver or kidney cancer. The DNA for the CDR3 is TGTGCCAGCAGTTATAGCTTCTACAATGAGCAGTTCTTC. Its protein product is CASSYSFYNEQFF.